The T cell receptor beta chain under discussion was sequenced for a study of blood T cell repertoires in COVID-19. Across the whole study: The United States, Italy and Spain were the sources of the acute and convalescent COVID-19 samples. Sample material is recorded as cDNA or gDNA derived from T cells, B-cell-depleted T cells, or PBMCs.

Authors' analysis steps: Reference gene primer amplification gave nucleated cell count estimates. Profiled with immunoSEQ multiplex PCR; TCRdb holds only in-frame clones, not every one. For V, J and clone size, that table is used; D and trimming come from the DNA. Seen here are around 260,000 clones, approximately 91% observed once, and the top ten hold about 0.65%. This clone was recorded once. The V end was cut by 6 bases, the J end by 6 bases, with 14 bases between. This CDR3 spans 13 amino acids. Germline CDR1 reads MNHEY; CDR2 reads SVGAGI. The TCR comes from a human donor in a cohort sampled during active COVID-19. Sequencing was performed on peripheral blood. V is TRBV6-5 and J is TRBJ1-2; D uncertain. The CDR3 spells CASSREGYDGYTF. The CDR3 nucleotides are TGTGCCAGCAGCCGGGAGGGCTATGATGGCTACACCTTC.